This paragraph reports one TCR beta chain. The data stem from a study of T cell responses to AZD1222 COVID-19 vaccine. Only in-frame clones appear in the TCRdb table, and some are missing; sequencing was by immunoSEQ multiplex PCR. The table lists some 120,000 clones, 80% to 95% of them singletons, with 4.2% in the top ten. Sequences were derived from peripheral blood, sampled 28 days after the second dose of the MenACWY control vaccine. This sequence was found in an adult who received the MenACWY meningococcal vaccine as a control.

The CDR3 region has the DNA TGCGCCAGCACTAAGGACCGAGGGGGATTAGAGACCCAGTACTTC. Amino acids: CASTKDRGGLETQYF. The chain links TRBV10-1 to TRBJ2-5; possible D gene TRBD1, 6 bases. The V gene's germline CDR1 is WNHNN and CDR2 SYGVQD (reference sequence). The V end was cut by 7 bases, the J end by 4 bases, with 19 bases between. The CDR3 loop spans 15 amino acids.